Listed here are 21 T cell receptor beta chains from one sample, sequenced in a study of post-analysis software for immune sequencing data. Researchers reported that TCR beta cDNA libraries carried unique molecular identifiers. One entry per CDR3 protein results from TCRdb running MiXCR on the PCR reads. Among about 680,000 distinct CDR3 sequences listed, approximately 59% were seen once. Study conclusions and caveats: About 5 TRBV segments occurring more often in patients than controls included TRBV5-6, TRBV5-1 and TRBV20-1.

Antigens of these TCRs are unknown. The sample was blood. The receptor source for this set is a girl aged 2 to 10 with multiple sclerosis.

The chain carries TRBV5-1 and TRBJ1-2; D not certain. CDR1 and CDR2 (germline): SGHRS, YFSETQ. The V and J ends lost 5 bases and 0 bases respectively, with 8 bases between them. The CDR3 has 13 amino acids. CDR3 sequence (DNA): TGCGCCAGCAGAGACTTCTCTAACTATGGCTACACCTTC. Protein: CASRDFSNYGYTF.

The rearrangement uses TRBV6-6 and TRBJ2-1; D may correspond to TRBD1 or TRBD2 (5 bases each). The CDR3 consists of 15 residues. V was cut by 4 bases and J by 7 bases, with 17 bases left in between. Germline CDR1 reads MNHNY; CDR2 reads SVGAGI (reference sequence). CDR3 sequence reads: CASSSYGTRRNEQFF. The CDR3, as DNA: TGTGCCAGCAGTTCCTACGGGACCAGACGTAATGAGCAGTTCTTC.

J is TRBJ1-1 and V is TRBV7-9; D perhaps matches TRBD1 (6 bases). Trimming stripped 7 bases from V and 4 bases from J, with 16 bases between. The CDR3 consists of 14 residues. Germline CDR1 SEHNR, CDR2 FQNEAQ (reference sequence). CDR3 residues: CASTSGAGATEAFF. In DNA form, the CDR3 reads TGTGCCAGCACATCAGGGGCGGGAGCCACTGAAGCTTTCTTT.

V gene TRBV7-2 combines with J gene TRBJ2-2; TRBD2 matches 7 bases. The V and J ends lost 5 bases and 9 bases, in that order; junction bases with no gene match: 12. The CDR3 totals 15 residues. Germline V gene lookup returns CDR1 SGHTA and CDR2 FQGNSA. Here the CDR3 reads CASSPGLGGSRELFF. The CDR3 DNA sequence: TGTGCCAGCAGCCCCGGACTAGGAGGCTCCCGGGAGCTGTTTTTT.

This chain links TRBV29-1 with TRBJ1-2; 7 bases align to TRBD1. J lost 7 bases, V lost 7 bases, and 9 bases had no gene match. Germline CDR1 SQVTM, CDR2 ANQGSEA. This CDR3 spans 12 amino acids. CDR3 sequence: CSGSTGTGGYTF. The CDR3 DNA follows: TGCAGCGGGTCGACAGGGACGGGTGGCTACACCTTC. Based on the CDR3 plus reference TRBV29-1 and TRBJ1-2, the full variable domain is SAVISQKPSRDICQRGTSLTIQCQVDSQVTMMFWYRQQPGQSLTLIATANQGSEATYESGFVIDKFPISRPNLTFSTLTVSNMSPEDSSIYLCSGSTGTGGYTFGSGTRLTVV.

This clonotype has just a few counts. This chain links TRBV29-1 with TRBJ1-2, with D perhaps matching TRBD1 (5 bases). CDR1 is SQVTM and CDR2 is ANQGSEA in the germline V gene. Trimming stripped 4 bases from V and 4 bases from J, with 13 bases between. The CDR3 is made up of 13 amino acids. The CDR3 DNA reads TGCAGCGTTGGAGCGACCGGGGCCTATGGCTACACCTTC. Amino acid sequence: CSVGATGAYGYTF.

The chain combines TRBV4-2 with TRBJ2-7; 7 positions match TRBD2. The J call could be wrong; TRBJ2-5 is a better fit for the DNA end. Germline V lookup: CDR1 LGHNA, CDR2 YNFKEQ. CDR3 length equals 16 residues. The CDR3 nucleotides read TGTGCCAGCAGCCAAGCGGCGCGGGAGTATGTGGAGACCCAGTACTTC. It specifies CASSQAAREYVETQYF.

The V and J genes are TRBV29-1 and TRBJ2-1; 9 nucleotides line up with TRBD2. Losses at the gene ends were 0 bases for V and 4 bases for J; bases not matched to a gene: 4. The CDR3 is 15 residues long. CDR1 is SQVTM and CDR2 is ANQGSEA in the germline V gene. CDR3 protein: CSVEDPRGGYNEQFF. In DNA form, the CDR3 reads TGCAGCGTTGAAGATCCGCGGGGGGGATACAATGAGCAGTTCTTC.

This chain joins TRBV7-2 and TRBJ2-1; D remains unclear. CDR3 length: 15 amino acids. The V end was cut by 4 bases, the J end by 0 bases, with 10 bases between. CDR1 is SGHTA and CDR2 is FQGNSA in the germline V gene. In nucleotides, the CDR3 is TGTGCCAGCAGCTCAGGATCAGGCTCCTACAATGAGCAGTTCTTC. As protein: CASSSGSGSYNEQFF.

The chain has TRBV7-2 and TRBJ2-5; 8 bases match TRBD1. Gene TRBJ2-7 matches the end of the DNA better, so the J call may be wrong. The CDR3 totals 14 residues. CDR1 is SGHTA and CDR2 is FQGNSA in the germline V gene. CDR3 DNA sequence: TGTGCCAGCAGCGTTGCAGGGGGCTTTTACGAGCAGTACTTC. This codes for CASSVAGGFYEQYF.

This clonotype turned up a few times. The chain has TRBV5-1 and TRBJ2-7, with 12 bases matching TRBD2. The J call is uncertain, as TRBJ2-5 better fits the DNA end. The CDR3 loop spans 18 amino acids. Germline V gene lookup returns CDR1 SGHRS and CDR2 YFSETQ. CDR3 loop: CASSSTSGGKHNQETQYF. CDR3 nucleotide sequence: TGCGCCAGCAGCTCCACTAGCGGGGGGAAACATAATCAAGAGACCCAGTACTTC.

This chain joins TRBV2 and TRBJ2-7, with TRBD2 matching over 8 bases. The germline CDR1 and CDR2 sequences are SNHLY and FYNNEI. Trimming took 5 bases from V and 5 from J; bases not matched to a gene: 11. The CDR3 loop spans 15 amino acids. The CDR3 spells CASSRTGTRTNEQYF. The CDR3 nucleotides read TGTGCCAGCAGTCGAACCGGGACTAGGACCAACGAGCAGTACTTC.

As to this clonotype: Likely a read error: the CDR3 ends without its conserved phenylalanine or tryptophan. The chain carries TRBV29-1 and TRBJ1-5; 9 bases line up with TRBD1. Germline assignment: CDR1 SQVTM and CDR2 ANQGSEA. The CDR3 has 13 amino acids. The junction had 0 bases not matched to a gene; V was cut back by 4 bases and J by 2 bases. CDR3 sequence: CSVGTGGNQPQHV. In DNA form, the CDR3 reads TGCAGCGTTGGGACAGGGGGCAATCAGCCCCAGCATGTT.

V gene TRBV29-1 combines with J gene TRBJ2-5; TRBD1 is a possible D gene (6 bases). The CDR3 loop spans 13 amino acids. Germline-derived CDR1 and CDR2 are SQVTM and ANQGSEA. The V gene lost 4 bases and the J gene lost 5 bases, with 14 bases spanning the gap. The CDR3, as DNA: TGCAGCGTTGGGGCCAGGGGCTTCGAGACCCAGTACTTC. This sequence encodes CSVGARGFETQYF. Using reference TRBV29-1 and TRBJ2-5 for the parts outside the CDR3, the full variable domain is SAVISQKPSRDICQRGTSLTIQCQVDSQVTMMFWYRQQPGQSLTLIATANQGSEATYESGFVIDKFPISRPNLTFSTLTVSNMSPEDSSIYLCSVGARGFETQYFGPGTRLLVL.

V usage is TRBV5-6 and J usage is TRBJ2-1; no clear D gene. There are 15 residues in the CDR3. Between the trimmed V and J ends, which lost 1 base and 0 bases, there was a span of 8 bases. CDR1 is SGHDT and CDR2 is YYEEEE in the germline V gene. Written as DNA, the CDR3 is TGTGCCAGCAGCTTGTTGTCAAGCTCCTACAATGAGCAGTTCTTC. Encoded protein: CASSLLSSSYNEQFF.

V gene TRBV6-5 combines with J gene TRBJ2-5; D is perhaps TRBD1 (5 bases). Judging by the DNA end, TRBJ2-7 fits better; the J call may be wrong. CDR1 is MNHEY and CDR2 is SVGAGI in the germline V gene. The CDR3 is made up of 14 amino acids. CDR3 loop: CASSYSQGMGEQYF. The CDR3 nucleotides are TGTGCCAGCAGTTACTCCCAGGGTATGGGCGAGCAGTACTTC.

The CDR3 DNA sequence: TGTGCCAGCAGCTCCCAGGCAGGGAGAGAGACCCAGTACTTC. Its translation is CASSSQAGRETQYF. The chain is built from TRBV11-2 and TRBJ2-5; D is possibly TRBD1 or TRBD2 (5 bases each). With 4 bases removed from V and 4 bases from J, the gap between germline ends came to 13 bases. The CDR3 loop spans 14 amino acids. From germline, CDR1 is SGHAT and CDR2 FQNNGV.

The chain employs TRBV5-1 and TRBJ2-3; TRBD1 aligns across 10 bases. This CDR3 is 18 amino acids long. From germline, CDR1 is SGHRS and CDR2 YFSETQ. Trimming cost V 3 bases and J 4 bases; bases outside gene matches: 14. CDR3 in DNA: TGCGCCAGCAGCTGGGGGGGTTTGACAGGGGGCGCGGCAGATACGCAGTATTTT. It specifies CASSWGGLTGGAADTQYF.

The V call is TRBV29-1, the J call TRBJ2-3, with 9 bases identical to TRBD2. After removal of 4 bases from V and 0 bases from J, the junction contained 8 bases not matched to a gene. This CDR3 has 16 amino acids. Looked up from germline, CDR1 is SQVTM and CDR2 is ANQGSEA. CDR3: CSVVGVTSGSTDTQYF. CDR3 DNA sequence: TGCAGCGTTGTGGGGGTGACTAGCGGTAGCACAGATACGCAGTATTTT.

The chain has TRBV9 and TRBJ2-1; 7 bases fit TRBD1. V dropped 0 bases and J dropped 8; count of bases not matched to a gene: 17. Germline lookup yields CDR1 SGDLS and CDR2 YYNGEE. The CDR3 sequence is 18 residues long. The CDR3 sequence is CASSVGQGNTLGLHEQFF. CDR3 coding DNA: TGTGCCAGCAGCGTAGGACAGGGAAATACCCTGGGTTTGCATGAGCAGTTCTTC.

This chain's CDR3 is CASSQEGTRVQETQYF. The CDR3 DNA reads as TGCGCCAGCAGCCAAGAGGGGACAAGAGTCCAAGAGACCCAGTACTTC. The chain links TRBV4-1 to TRBJ2-5; a possible D gene is TRBD1 (6 bases). Trimming took 0 bases from V and 1 from J, leaving 12 bases between them. From germline, CDR1 is MGHRA and CDR2 YSYEKL. The CDR3 extends over 16 amino acids.